What follows are 20 T cell receptor beta chains derived from one specimen sequenced in a study of blood T cells in healthy people across ages. With a J-beta primer mix and a sample-barcoded 5' primer, a second PCR ran 7 to 11 cycles. TCRdb itself ran the 5' RACE reads through MiXCR, one entry per CDR3 protein. The sample shows around 1.1 million distinct CDR3 sequences, roughly two fifths of them seen only once. The sequencing input was blood. All receptors come from a man between 18 and 35 years old in good health.

Comment on this clonotype: It may be a read error: a sequence one base away is much more abundant. V usage is TRBV12-3 or TRBV12-4 and J usage is TRBJ2-7, with 8 bases aligning to TRBD1. The V segment lost 8 bases and the J segment 7 bases; nucleotides outside the gene matches: 13. This CDR3 contains 14 residues. CDR3 DNA sequence: TGTGCCAGCTCCTCACAGGGGGTTCTTAATGAGCAGTACTTC. Translating it yields CASSSQGVLNEQYF.

This chain links TRBV12-3 or TRBV12-4 with TRBJ2-4; 8 bases match TRBD1. CDR3 size: 14 residues. V lost 0 bases, J lost 6 bases, and 1 base stayed unmatched. The CDR3 reads CASSLARGRNIQYF. CDR3 in DNA: TGTGCCAGCAGTTTAGCCAGGGGGCGAAACATTCAGTACTTC.

V and J are TRBV7-2 and TRBJ1-2, with TRBD1 as a possible D gene (5 bases). The V gene lost 7 bases and the J gene lost 2 bases, with 17 bases spanning the gap. Germline V lookup: CDR1 SGHTA, CDR2 FQGNSA. The CDR3 has 15 amino acids. Here the CDR3 DNA reads TGTGCCAGCACCACGTGGGGCACTCTAAACTATGGCTACACCTTC. It specifies CASTTWGTLNYGYTF.

This clonotype was seen many times. The CDR3 DNA is TGTGCCAGCAGTTTTAGGCAGGGAGGCACAGATACGCAGTATTTT. Residues: CASSFRQGGTDTQYF. This chain connects TRBV12-3 or TRBV12-4 to TRBJ2-3; D may match TRBD1 or TRBD2 (5 bases each). This CDR3 region has 15 residues. V lost 3 bases, J lost 1 base, and 11 bases lay in between.

This clonotype was recorded a few times. V gene TRBV4-3 combines with J gene TRBJ2-5; maybe TRBD1 (5 bases). Germline CDR1 reads LGHNA; CDR2 reads YSLEER. The CDR3 is made up of 13 amino acids. Trimming stripped 5 bases from V and 4 bases from J, with 11 bases between. The CDR3 nucleotides read TGCGCCAGCAGCAAAGGGGCGGTAGAGACCCAGTACTTC. It encodes CASSKGAVETQYF.

The sample holds a few counts of this clonotype. A single base separates this from a much larger clone, so it may be a read error. This CDR3 reads CASSQVDTEAFF. The CDR3 nucleotides are TGTGCCAGCAGCCAAGTGGACACTGAAGCTTTCTTT. V gene TRBV4-2 combines with J gene TRBJ1-1; D gene uncertain. The CDR3 covers 12 residues. Germline loops: CDR1 LGHNA, CDR2 YNFKEQ. The V and J ends lost 1 base and 3 bases respectively, with 3 bases between them.

This clonotype was observed a few times. CDR3 nucleotides: TGCAGTGCTGGCCTCGGGAGCAGCACAGATACGCAGTATTTT. This gives the protein CSAGLGSSTDTQYF. The V call is TRBV20-1, the J call TRBJ2-3, with a weak D call TRBD2 (6 bases). From germline, CDR1 is DFQATT and CDR2 SNEGSKA (reference sequence). The CDR3 covers 14 residues. V was pared by 5 bases and J by 0 bases, with 12 bases between.

In DNA form, the CDR3 reads TGTGCCAGCAGTCGAAATCCTCATTCCGGGACACCTCACACTGAAGCTTTCTTT. This gives the protein CASSRNPHSGTPHTEAFF. This sequence joins TRBV6-1 and TRBJ1-1, with D possibly TRBD1 on 6 matching bases. The V and J ends lost 5 bases and 3 bases respectively, with 25 bases between them. In germline, CDR1 is MNHNS, CDR2 SASEGT. CDR3 length equals 18 residues.

V and J are TRBV20-1 and TRBJ2-1, with D possibly being TRBD2 (5 bases). V was pared by 0 bases and J by 4 bases, with 16 bases between. The CDR3 length is 16 residues. CDR1 is DFQATT and CDR2 is SNEGSKA in the germline V gene (reference sequence). CDR3 in amino acids: CSARDRRSGIYNEQFF. CDR3 DNA sequence: TGCAGTGCTAGAGATCGGCGGAGCGGAATTTACAATGAGCAGTTCTTC.

This clonotype turned up a few times. J is TRBJ1-2 and V is TRBV9; TRBD1 matches at 9 bases. Germline trimming cut 3 bases from V and 3 bases from J; bases unmatched to any gene: 9. The CDR3 consists of 16 residues. Germline CDR1 SGDLS, CDR2 YYNGEE. The CDR3 DNA reads TGTGCCAGCAGCGCGGACAGGGGTCCGAGGGACTATGGCTACACCTTC. Translated: CASSADRGPRDYGYTF.

This clonotype was counted once. This rearrangement joins TRBV7-2 to TRBJ2-5, with 13 bases identical to TRBD2. With the DNA end fitting TRBJ2-4 better, the J assignment may be wrong. The CDR3 length is 17 residues. Germline CDR1 is SGHTA and CDR2 is FQGNSA. CDR3 bases: TGTGCCAGCAGCTTAGCTACTAGCGGGGGGGGGAAAAACATTCAGTACTTC. Its translation is CASSLATSGGGKNIQYF.

This clonotype was detected many times. The rearrangement uses TRBV4-1 and TRBJ1-2; D not resolved. The V gene lost 0 bases and the J gene lost 3 bases, with 11 bases spanning the gap. CDR1 is MGHRA, CDR2 YSYEKL, per germline. This CDR3 region has 15 residues. In DNA form, the CDR3 reads TGCGCCAGCAGCCAAGATCCGCAGCTACACTATGGCTACACCTTC. This gives the protein CASSQDPQLHYGYTF.

This clonotype was counted a few times. The V call is TRBV6-2 or TRBV6-3, the J call TRBJ2-1; D unresolved. CDR1 and CDR2 from the germline V gene are MNHEY and SVGEGT. CDR3 length equals 14 residues. With 3 bases removed from V and 5 bases from J, the gap between germline ends came to 11 bases. The CDR3 nucleotides read TGTGCCAGCAGTTATCCGATTGATAACAATGAGCAGTTCTTC. Encoded protein: CASSYPIDNNEQFF.

The V call is TRBV6-2 or TRBV6-3, the J call TRBJ2-6; D gene unclear. The CDR3 runs 17 residues. Germline V gene lookup returns CDR1 MNHEY and CDR2 SVGEGT. Deletions cut 5 bases from V and 0 bases from J, with 14 bases between. The CDR3 here is CASSVAEGHSGANVLTF. In DNA, the CDR3 is TGTGCCAGCAGTGTTGCAGAAGGCCACTCTGGGGCCAACGTCCTGACTTTC.

CDR3 in amino acids: CSVADWRGRNEQYF. The CDR3 nucleotides read TGCAGCGTTGCGGACTGGCGGGGCCGTAATGAGCAGTACTTC. J is TRBJ2-7 and V is TRBV29-1, with D maybe TRBD2 (6 bases). There are 14 residues in the CDR3. V lost 4 bases, J lost 7 bases, and 20 bases lay in between. From germline, CDR1 is SQVTM and CDR2 ANQGSEA.

V usage is TRBV13 and J usage is TRBJ1-1; D ambiguous. The germline V gene has CDR1 PRHDT and CDR2 FYEKMQ (reference sequence). Between the trimmed V and J ends, which lost 0 bases and 0 bases, there was a span of 17 bases. This CDR3 contains 18 residues. CDR3 DNA sequence: TGTGCCAGCAGCTTAGGCTCGGACCACCCTCCCTTGAACACTGAAGCTTTCTTT. Translation: CASSLGSDHPPLNTEAFF.

V and J are TRBV5-1 and TRBJ1-4; 10 nucleotides align to TRBD1. This CDR3 is built from 16 residues. Germline V gene lookup returns CDR1 SGHRS and CDR2 YFSETQ. J gave up 5 bases and V 4 bases, and 8 bases lay outside the gene matches. The CDR3 reads CASSPPQGQGNEKLFF. The CDR3, as DNA: TGCGCCAGCAGCCCGCCCCAGGGACAGGGGAATGAAAAACTGTTTTTT.

This clonotype showed up just a few times. The rearrangement uses TRBV11-2 and TRBJ2-1; TRBD2 matches 10 bases. CDR3 size: 18 residues. Trimming at V came to 1 base and at J to 4 bases, leaving 10 bases not matched to a gene. CDR1 SGHAT and CDR2 FQNNGV come from the germline V gene. CDR3 loop: CASSLGTSGSPLYNEQFF. The CDR3 DNA reads TGTGCCAGCAGCTTAGGGACTAGCGGATCTCCCCTATACAATGAGCAGTTCTTC.

This sequence joins TRBV20-1 and TRBJ2-4; TRBD1 agrees at 9 bases. CDR3 size: 13 residues. V was pared by 5 bases and J by 13 bases, with 12 bases of the junction left unmatched. CDR1 is DFQATT, CDR2 SNEGSKA, per germline (reference sequence). CDR3 region: CSASTGGVREQYF. CDR3 bases: TGCAGTGCTTCGACAGGGGGTGTGAGGGAGCAGTACTTC.

This chain joins TRBV12-3 or TRBV12-4 and TRBJ2-3; D is perhaps TRBD1 or TRBD2 (5 bases each). This CDR3 spans 17 amino acids. Trimming shortened V by 3 bases and J by 3 bases, and 19 bases separated the two germline ends. The CDR3 DNA follows: TGTGCCAGCAGTTTTATTCCGGGACGTAGAAGAACAGATACGCAGTATTTT. Its translation: CASSFIPGRRRTDTQYF.